Shown below are 24 T cell receptor beta chains from a single sample sequenced in a study of cytomegalovirus exposure and HLA in healthy donors. With 60 Vbeta and 13 Jbeta primers, the PCR was carried out. The protocol was immunoSEQ multiplex PCR, while the TCRdb copy is restricted to in-frame clones and leaves out a portion. Of roughly 170,000 clones listed, under 80% are singletons. Sequencing was performed on PBMCs. The receptors were sampled from a woman aged 50 to 60 in good health and CMV-seropositive.

Note on this clone: This sample includes further DNA sequences coding for the same CDR3. The rearrangement joins TRBV7-9 to TRBJ1-2; maybe TRBD1 (5 bases). CDR1 is SEHNR and CDR2 is FQNEAQ in the germline V gene (reference sequence). The CDR3 contains 12 residues. Trimming pared 1 base from V and 6 bases from J, leaving 6 bases between. This CDR3 is CASSLGGDGYTF. CDR3 bases: TGTGCCAGCAGCTTAGGGGGGGATGGCTACACCTTC.

V and J are TRBV30 and TRBJ2-5, with D perhaps matching TRBD1 (5 bases). The V gene's germline CDR1 is GTSNPN and CDR2 SVGIG (reference sequence). The CDR3 extends over 15 amino acids. Trimming removed 4 bases from V and 1 base from J, with 16 bases in between. CDR3 in amino acids: CAWTPLRRVQETQYF. The CDR3 DNA follows: TGTGCCTGGACTCCTCTTCGCAGGGTCCAAGAGACCCAGTACTTC.

The V call is TRBV6-6, the J call TRBJ2-3, with 10 bases that match TRBD2. V shed 4 bases, J shed 6 bases, and the junction held 4 bases outside the gene matches. Germline V lookup: CDR1 MNHNY, CDR2 SVGAGI (reference sequence). This CDR3 has 14 residues. The CDR3 bases are TGTGCCAGCAGTTCAGCGGGGGGGCTTGATACGCAGTATTTT. Residues: CASSSAGGLDTQYF.

As regards this clone: The junction and the germline gene differ at one end; a read error may be behind it. V usage is TRBV29-1 and J usage is TRBJ1-1; no reliable D call. In germline, CDR1 is SQVTM, CDR2 ANQGSEA. This CDR3 contains 11 residues. The CDR3 sequence: CSVEEVAEVFF. Written as DNA, the CDR3 is TGCAGCGTTGAAGAAGTAGCTGAAGTTTTCTTT.

J is TRBJ1-4 and V is TRBV5-1, with unresolved D. This CDR3 contains 15 residues. V was trimmed by 1 base and J by 0 bases, leaving 7 bases between them. In germline, CDR1 is SGHRS, CDR2 YFSETQ. The CDR3 spells CASSLTPATNEKLFF. The DNA for the CDR3 is TGCGCCAGCAGCTTGACTCCCGCAACTAATGAAAAACTGTTTTTT.

J is TRBJ1-3 and V is TRBV14, with D hard to call. The germline gives CDR1 SGHDN, CDR2 FVKESK. This CDR3 contains 14 residues. V dropped 9 bases and J dropped 0 bases, with 12 bases sitting between them. The CDR3 protein is CARVAGFSGNTIYF. CDR3 coding DNA: TGTGCCAGGGTCGCGGGTTTCTCTGGAAACACCATATATTTT.

J is TRBJ1-4 and V is TRBV5-1; 9 bases line up with TRBD1. The V and J ends lost 0 bases and 4 bases, in that order; junction bases with no gene match: 1. Germline CDR1 reads SGHRS; CDR2 reads YFSETQ. The CDR3 spans 15 residues. CDR3 in amino acids: CASSLGTGVNEKLFF. The DNA for the CDR3 is TGCGCCAGCAGCTTGGGGACAGGGGTTAATGAAAAACTGTTTTTT.

V and J are TRBV5-1 and TRBJ2-7; 9 positions match TRBD1. Unmatched junction bases numbered 7, after V lost 4 bases and J lost 2 bases. Germline V gives CDR1 SGHRS, CDR2 YFSETQ. The CDR3 sequence is 15 residues long. DNA of the CDR3: TGCGCCAGCAGCGCTCCCGGGACAGGGCCCTACGAGCAGTACTTC. Encoded protein: CASSAPGTGPYEQYF.

The chain links TRBV7-9 to TRBJ1-1; no firm D call. The V end was cut by 0 bases, the J end by 2 bases, with 10 bases between. This CDR3 contains 15 residues. CDR1 and CDR2 from the germline V gene are SEHNR and FQNEAQ (reference sequence). CDR3 nucleotides: TGTGCCAGCAGCTTAGCGAGGATGGAAAACACTGAAGCTTTCTTT. Its translation is CASSLARMENTEAFF.

The J gene is TRBJ2-3, the V gene TRBV30; 8 bases line up with TRBD2. CDR3 length: 14 amino acids. The ends lost 5 bases at V and 0 bases at J; junction bases unmatched: 4. Germline values: CDR1 GTSNPN, CDR2 SVGIG (reference sequence). The CDR3 loop is CAWAAGDSTDTQYF. In DNA, the CDR3 is TGTGCCTGGGCAGCGGGGGATAGCACAGATACGCAGTATTTT.

The chain employs TRBV5-4 and TRBJ1-1; 9 nucleotides agree with TRBD1. J was trimmed by 5 bases and V by 3 bases; bases with no gene match: 8. Looked up from germline, CDR1 is SGHNT and CDR2 is YYREEE (reference sequence). This CDR3 is 15 amino acids long. CDR3 nucleotides: TGTGCCAGCAGCTCAAGACAGGGGGGTGGAACTGAAGCTTTCTTT. Its translation is CASSSRQGGGTEAFF.

CDR3 DNA sequence: TGCGCCAGCAGCCAAGTAGGAAACACCATATATTTT. It yields the protein CASSQVGNTIYF. This chain uses TRBV4-1 with TRBJ1-3; D gene uncertain. The CDR3 is made up of 12 amino acids. The germline V and J ends were trimmed by 1 base and 4 bases, with 2 bases remaining between them. The germline V gene encodes CDR1 MGHRA and CDR2 YSYEKL.

This clone was counted between two and nine times. V usage is TRBV10-1 and J usage is TRBJ1-1; 7 bases are shared with TRBD1. CDR3 length equals 12 residues. Trimming at V came to 9 bases and at J to 2 bases, leaving 3 bases not matched to a gene. Germline-derived CDR1 and CDR2 are WNHNN and SYGVQD (reference sequence). CDR3 sequence: CASPGGNTEAFF. CDR3 coding DNA: TGCGCCAGTCCAGGGGGAAACACTGAAGCTTTCTTT.

The rearrangement uses TRBV30 and TRBJ1-1; 7 bases fit TRBD1. Germline V gives CDR1 GTSNPN, CDR2 SVGIG (reference sequence). Trimming removed 7 bases from V and 5 bases from J; junction bases left unmatched: 13. This CDR3 region has 14 residues. CDR3 sequence: CAYTSRGRGTEAFF. As DNA, the CDR3 is TGTGCCTATACGTCTAGGGGGCGCGGAACTGAAGCTTTCTTT. Full variable domain (outside the CDR3, taken from reference TRBV30 and TRBJ1-1): SQTIHQWPATLVQPVGSPLSLECTVEGTSNPNLYWYRQAAGRGLQLLFYSVGIGQISSEVPQNLSASRPQDRQFILSSKKLLLSDSGFYLCAYTSRGRGTEAFFGQGTRLTVV.

There are a few counts of this clone. This chain links TRBV30 with TRBJ1-6; 7 bases are shared with TRBD1. CDR3 length: 12 amino acids. V was pared by 7 bases and J by 7 bases, with 4 bases of the junction left unmatched. Germline V gene data show CDR1 as GTSNPN and CDR2 as SVGIG (reference sequence). The CDR3 DNA sequence: TGTGCCTTCACAGGGGACAATTCACCCCTCCACTTT. Protein: CAFTGDNSPLHF.

This chain links TRBV13 with TRBJ2-1; 7 bases agree with TRBD1. V dropped 2 bases and J dropped 1; count of bases not matched to a gene: 8. The germline CDR1 and CDR2 sequences are PRHDT and FYEKMQ (reference sequence). This CDR3 has 17 amino acids. CDR3 DNA: TGTGCCAGCAGCTTACAGAGTCAGGGGGATTCCTACAATGAGCAGTTCTTC. It encodes CASSLQSQGDSYNEQFF.

The chain uses TRBV9 and TRBJ2-7; 8 positions agree with TRBD1. V lost 0 bases, J lost 0 bases, and 2 bases stayed unmatched. The germline CDR1 and CDR2 sequences are SGDLS and YYNGEE. The CDR3 has 15 residues. The CDR3 DNA reads TGTGCCAGCAGCGTAGAGGACAGGGACTCCTACGAGCAGTACTTC. Residues: CASSVEDRDSYEQYF.

The chain recombines TRBV6-1 with TRBJ1-2; D might be TRBD1 (6 bases). V lost 6 bases, J lost 8 bases, and 13 bases lay in between. The CDR3 loop spans 12 amino acids. In germline, CDR1 is MNHNS, CDR2 SASEGT. The CDR3 loop is CASRRTGRGYTF. The CDR3 DNA sequence: TGTGCCAGCAGGCGCACAGGGCGCGGCTACACCTTC.

V usage is TRBV7-2 and J usage is TRBJ2-5; the D gene is possibly TRBD2 (7 bases). There are 13 residues in the CDR3. V lost 5 bases to trimming and J lost 4 bases, with 11 bases between them. Germline V CDR1 and CDR2: SGHTA, FQGNSA. This chain's CDR3 is CASSRGATETQYF. The DNA for the CDR3 is TGTGCCAGCAGCCGGGGGGCCACAGAGACCCAGTACTTC. The variable domain in full, with the rest retrieved from reference TRBV7-2 and TRBJ2-5, is GAGVSQSPSNKVTEKGKDVELRCDPISGHTALYWYRQSLGQGLEFLIYFQGNSAPDKSGLPSDRFSAERTGGSVSTLTIQRTQQEDSAVYLCASSRGATETQYFGPGTRLLVL.

The chain combines TRBV4-2 with TRBJ2-1; 7 bases are a match to TRBD1. The V segment lost 4 bases and the J segment 1 base; nucleotides outside the gene matches: 4. The CDR3 sequence is 15 residues long. From germline, CDR1 is LGHNA and CDR2 YNFKEQ. In DNA form, the CDR3 reads TGTGCCAGCAGCCGAGGACAGGTTTCCTACAATGAGCAGTTCTTC. This codes for CASSRGQVSYNEQFF.

V usage is TRBV7-2 and J usage is TRBJ2-7; 12 nucleotides agree with TRBD2. V was clipped by 6 bases and J by 3 bases; unmatched bases: 3. The CDR3 totals 14 residues. Germline CDR1 SGHTA, CDR2 FQGNSA. This CDR3 is CASSGLAGYYEQYF. CDR3 bases: TGTGCCAGCAGTGGACTAGCGGGGTACTACGAGCAGTACTTC.

This clone was counted between two and nine times. The genes are TRBV6-5 and TRBJ2-2, with unresolved D. Germline values: CDR1 MNHEY, CDR2 SVGAGI. The CDR3 contains 16 residues. V was shortened by 4 bases and J by 0 bases, with 12 bases between the two germline ends. The CDR3 protein is CASSSRVYSNTGELFF. The DNA of the CDR3 is TGTGCCAGCAGTTCTCGAGTCTATTCGAACACCGGGGAGCTGTTTTTT.

The gene calls are TRBV2 and TRBJ1-2; no reliable D call. The CDR3 spans 12 residues. CDR1 is SNHLY, CDR2 FYNNEI, per germline. The V and J ends lost 5 bases and 0 bases respectively, with 4 bases between them. The CDR3 DNA is TGTGCCAGCAGTACAGCTAACTATGGCTACACCTTC. Translating it yields CASSTANYGYTF.

The chain joins TRBV19 to TRBJ1-1; D is possibly TRBD1 (6 bases). CDR1 and CDR2 (germline): LNHDA, SQIVND (reference sequence). V shed 7 bases and J shed 2 bases, with 23 bases lying between them. This CDR3 region has 17 residues. CDR3 protein: CASTQRGAGARNTEAFF. CDR3 coding DNA: TGTGCCAGTACCCAACGAGGGGCAGGGGCAAGAAACACTGAAGCTTTCTTT.